These 23 T cell receptor beta chains were all obtained from the same sample, sequenced in a study of blood T cell repertoires in COVID-19. The table came from immunoSEQ multiplex PCR; TCRdb's copy has only in-frame clones and leaves some out. The table includes around 200,000 clones, 85% detected once. The material sequenced was PBMCs or T cells enriched from blood (not recorded which). Every receptor here comes from a man aged 35 to 55 who had recovered from COVID-19.

CDR3 nucleotide sequence: TGTGCCAGCAGTACACTCGGATCCCCCCTACTAGGCGAGCAGTACTTC. It yields the protein CASSTLGSPLLGEQYF. V is TRBV28 and J is TRBJ2-7, with TRBD2 as a possible D gene (5 bases). The ends were cut back, 5 bases at V and 6 bases at J, with 23 bases in the middle. The germline V gene has CDR1 MDHEN and CDR2 SYDVKM. This CDR3 has 16 residues.

A remark on this clone: This sample includes further DNA sequences coding for the same CDR3. The chain carries TRBV18 and TRBJ2-7; 8 bases fit TRBD1. The V gene's germline CDR1 is KGHSH and CDR2 LQKENI. V dropped 6 bases and J dropped 6; count of bases not matched to a gene: 10. The CDR3 spans 14 residues. The CDR3 nucleotides read TGTGCCAGCTCCCCGGGGCAGGGGGCGTCCGAGCAGTACTTC. Residues: CASSPGQGASEQYF.

V gene TRBV5-1 combines with J gene TRBJ1-1; D call uncertain. Trimming removed 0 bases from V and 6 bases from J, with 9 bases in between. From germline, CDR1 is SGHRS and CDR2 YFSETQ. This CDR3 comprises 13 residues. CDR3 DNA: TGCGCCAGCAGCTTGGGGAGTAAGTCTGAAGCTTTCTTT. It translates to CASSLGSKSEAFF.

This clone has a handful of counts. V and J are TRBV11-3 and TRBJ2-1, with 9 bases matching TRBD2. The CDR3 is made up of 16 amino acids. The trim removed 4 bases at V and 5 bases at J, leaving 9 bases unmatched. In germline, CDR1 is SGHNT, CDR2 YENEEA. Here the CDR3 DNA reads TGTGCCAGCAGCTATTCGGGACTAGCCCCGAACAATGAGCAGTTCTTC. It yields the protein CASSYSGLAPNNEQFF.

This sequence joins TRBV5-4 and TRBJ2-7, with 8 positions matching TRBD1. Germline V gene sequence: CDR1 SGHNT, CDR2 YYREEE (reference sequence). Losses at the gene ends were 4 bases for V and 3 bases for J; bases not matched to a gene: 9. This CDR3 has 15 amino acids. This CDR3 is CASSPPIGQGYEQYF. Here the CDR3 DNA reads TGTGCCAGCAGCCCTCCCATTGGACAGGGCTACGAGCAGTACTTC.

The chain carries TRBV5-1 and TRBJ1-3; no reliable D call. Germline-derived CDR1 and CDR2 are SGHRS and YFSETQ. CDR3 size: 15 residues. V gave up 0 bases and J gave up 0 bases, with 7 bases separating them. The CDR3 region has the DNA TGCGCCAGCAGCTTGGCCGCGCTCTCTGGAAACACCATATATTTT. Encoded protein: CASSLAALSGNTIYF.

The chain has TRBV7-9 and TRBJ2-7; D is ambiguous. The CDR3 extends over 14 amino acids. The V gene lost 0 bases and the J gene lost 3 bases, with 9 bases spanning the gap. The germline CDR1 and CDR2 sequences are SEHNR and FQNEAQ (reference sequence). CDR3 bases: TGTGCCAGCAGCTTAGCCCCGAGGAGCTACGAGCAGTACTTC. Protein sequence: CASSLAPRSYEQYF.

This chain links TRBV5-1 with TRBJ2-3, with TRBD2 matching 8 bases. V shed 2 bases, J shed 0 bases, and the junction held 14 bases outside the gene matches. From germline, CDR1 is SGHRS and CDR2 YFSETQ. The CDR3 runs 19 residues. CDR3: CASSFTVGLSGKSTDTQYF. The CDR3 DNA is TGCGCCAGCAGCTTCACCGTAGGGCTTAGCGGGAAAAGCACAGATACGCAGTATTTT. Based on the CDR3 plus reference TRBV5-1 and TRBJ2-3, the full variable domain is KAGVTQTPRYLIKTRGQQVTLSCSPISGHRSVSWYQQTPGQGLQFLFEYFSETQRNKGNFPGRFSGRQFSNSRSEMNVSTLELGDSALYLCASSFTVGLSGKSTDTQYFGPGTRLTVL.

The chain is built from TRBV6-5 and TRBJ2-7, with TRBD1 matching over 9 bases. The germline CDR1 and CDR2 sequences are MNHEY and SVGAGI. J lost 3 bases, V lost 2 bases, and 2 bases had no gene match. The CDR3 is 14 amino acids. The CDR3 DNA is TGTGCCAGCAGTTACGGGACAGGGTTCTACGAGCAGTACTTC. Its protein is CASSYGTGFYEQYF.

The chain carries TRBV5-6 and TRBJ1-5; TRBD1 might be the D (6 bases). Trimming shortened V by 4 bases and J by 3 bases, and 17 bases separated the two germline ends. From germline, CDR1 is SGHDT and CDR2 YYEEEE. The CDR3 totals 16 residues. CDR3 amino acids: CASSLGGGGFNQPQHF. In nucleotides, the CDR3 is TGTGCCAGCAGCCTAGGGGGTGGAGGTTTCAATCAGCCCCAGCATTTT.

The chain combines TRBV2 with TRBJ2-1; D is undetermined. Germline CDR1 SNHLY, CDR2 FYNNEI. There are 15 residues in the CDR3. V dropped 4 bases and J dropped 1 base, with 11 bases sitting between them. The DNA of the CDR3 is TGTGCCAGCAGTGTAGTTCCACCTTCCTACAATGAGCAGTTCTTC. Translation: CASSVVPPSYNEQFF.

The chain carries TRBV12-3 or TRBV12-4 and TRBJ2-5; D remains ambiguous. V lost 1 base and J lost 5, with 8 bases in between. The CDR3 consists of 13 residues. The CDR3 nucleotides read TGTGCCAGCAGTTTAGTCGGTTGGGAGACCCAGTACTTC. Amino acid sequence: CASSLVGWETQYF.

This chain links TRBV10-3 with TRBJ1-2; D gene unclear. CDR3 length equals 16 residues. V dropped 0 bases and J dropped 8 bases, with 19 bases sitting between them. Germline lookup yields CDR1 ENHRY and CDR2 SYGVKD. The CDR3 nucleotides are TGTGCCATCAGTGAGTCGTCCCCCGGAGGATCTGGGGGCTACACCTTC. Translation: CAISESSPGGSGGYTF.

The CDR3 region is CASSVTQNTEAFF. CDR3 DNA sequence: TGTGCCAGCAGTGTAACACAGAACACTGAAGCTTTCTTT. J is TRBJ1-1 and V is TRBV6-4, with no clear D. CDR3 size: 13 residues. The germline gives CDR1 MRHNA, CDR2 SNTAGT. Trimming removed 4 bases from V and 1 base from J, with 7 bases in between.

V usage is TRBV6-5 and J usage is TRBJ2-7; 10 nucleotides align to TRBD1. The CDR3 consists of 15 residues. The germline CDR1 and CDR2 sequences are MNHEY and SVGAGI. The V segment lost 5 bases and the J segment 3 bases; nucleotides outside the gene matches: 7. The CDR3 DNA reads TGTGCCAGCAGTAGTCCGGGACAGGGGAACTACGAGCAGTACTTC. Protein product: CASSSPGQGNYEQYF.

V gene TRBV5-1 combines with J gene TRBJ2-7; D possibly corresponds to TRBD2 (5 bases). The germline V gene encodes CDR1 SGHRS and CDR2 YFSETQ. CDR3 length: 14 residues. V gave up 4 bases and J gave up 3 bases, with 14 bases separating them. For the CDR3, the DNA is TGCGCCAGCAGCCCGGACTCCCCTAACTACGAGCAGTACTTC. It encodes CASSPDSPNYEQYF.

This clone was detected ten times or more. This sequence joins TRBV29-1 and TRBJ1-5; 9 nucleotides line up with TRBD1. Germline V gives CDR1 SQVTM, CDR2 ANQGSEA. Germline trimming cut 6 bases from V and 6 bases from J; bases unmatched to any gene: 6. The CDR3 totals 13 residues. CDR3 nucleotide sequence: TGCAGCGTAAGGGACAGGGAAAGTCAGCCCCAGCATTTT. Translating gives CSVRDRESQPQHF.

This chain links TRBV14 with TRBJ1-2; no definite D call. The CDR3 spans 15 residues. CDR1 SGHDN and CDR2 FVKESK come from the germline V gene. V lost 1 base, J lost 3 bases, and 12 bases lay in between. CDR3 sequence: CASSQVAGEHYGYTF. As DNA, the CDR3 is TGTGCCAGCAGCCAAGTAGCCGGCGAACACTATGGCTACACCTTC.

V is TRBV5-4 and J is TRBJ2-5; possibly TRBD2 for D (6 bases). The CDR3 length is 15 residues. Germline V gene data show CDR1 as SGHNT and CDR2 as YYREEE (reference sequence). V was trimmed by 4 bases and J by 2 bases, leaving 15 bases between them. CDR3 sequence (DNA): TGTGCCAGCAGCAGGGGACTTCTCGGGCAAGAGACCCAGTACTTC. Translating it yields CASSRGLLGQETQYF.

The J gene is TRBJ2-3, the V gene TRBV6-1, with TRBD1 as a possible D gene (5 bases). The CDR3 runs to 15 residues. Germline values: CDR1 MNHNS, CDR2 SASEGT. V was pared by 1 base and J by 2 bases, with 10 bases between. In DNA form, the CDR3 reads TGTGCCAGCAGTGAAGGGCAGGGAAACACAGATACGCAGTATTTT. This translates into CASSEGQGNTDTQYF.

The rearrangement uses TRBV30 and TRBJ1-4; D is possibly TRBD1 (6 bases). The V gene's germline CDR1 is GTSNPN and CDR2 SVGIG (reference sequence). The CDR3 extends over 14 amino acids. Deletions cut 5 bases from V and 7 bases from J, with 17 bases between. Here the CDR3 DNA reads TGTGCCTGGGACTCAGGGGACGCCGGTGAAAAACTGTTTTTT. Its translation: CAWDSGDAGEKLFF.

The gene calls are TRBV3-1 (or the pseudogene TRBV3-2) and TRBJ1-1; TRBD1 might be the D (5 bases). Trimming left V 1 base short and J 8 bases short, with 14 bases between. The CDR3 has 14 residues. Per germline, CDR1 LGHDT and CDR2 YNNKEL (reference sequence). The CDR3 region is CASSQGARGSEAFF. The CDR3 nucleotides are TGTGCCAGCAGCCAAGGGGCGCGGGGCTCCGAAGCTTTCTTT.

The chain has TRBV7-9 and TRBJ1-1; D might be TRBD1 (6 bases). The V end lost 4 bases, the J end lost 10 bases, and 13 bases lay between the germline ends. Germline V gene lookup returns CDR1 SEHNR and CDR2 FQNEAQ (reference sequence). The CDR3 totals 12 residues. CDR3 coding DNA: TGTGCCAGCAGCTCGGACAGTTCAGTAGCTTTCTTT. Amino acid sequence: CASSSDSSVAFF. Full variable domain (missing parts from reference TRBV7-9 and TRBJ1-1): DTGVSQNPRHKITKRGQNVTFRCDPISEHNRLYWYRQTLGQGPEFLTYFQNEAQLEKSRLLSDRFSAERPKGSFSTLEIQRTEQGDSAMYLCASSSDSSVAFFGQGTRLTVV.